These T cell receptor beta chains were read from a single sample in a study of identical twins. From the 5' RACE reads, TCRdb called clonotypes with MiXCR, one entry per CDR3 protein. The sample has some 440,000 distinct CDR3 sequences, 24% seen once. The data were also submitted as part of a second study, on T cells expressing NK-cell markers.

Sequenced input: CD4+ T cells sorted from blood. The receptor set was obtained from a woman between 18 and 29 years old in good health. CDR3s include the opening cysteine and the closing phenylalanine or tryptophan. A D gene is named only where the DNA matches it firmly. The size entry is marked missing in some rows and otherwise reads once, few, many or a size class.

d_gene: -
j_gene: TRBJ2-1
v_gene: TRBV12-3/TRBV12-4
abundance: once
CDR3nt: TGTGCCAGCATAAAACAGCTAAATTACAATGAGCAGTTCTTC
CDR3aa: CASIKQLNYNEQFF

d_gene: -
j_gene: TRBJ2-3
v_gene: TRBV20-1
abundance: -
CDR3nt: TGCAGTGCTAGATGGACACCCGACTACACAGATACGCAGTATTTT
CDR3aa: CSARWTPDYTDTQYF

d_gene: -
j_gene: TRBJ2-7
v_gene: TRBV12-3/TRBV12-4
abundance: -
CDR3nt: TGTGCCAGCACCTCGGGAAGGGGCGCCTACGAGCAGTACTTC
CDR3aa: CASTSGRGAYEQYF

d_gene: TRBD1
j_gene: TRBJ2-1
v_gene: TRBV24-1
abundance: few
CDR3nt: TGTGCCACCTCTCTGGGACAGGGGGCCTACAATGAGCAGTTCTTC
CDR3aa: CATSLGQGAYNEQFF

d_gene: -
j_gene: TRBJ1-1
v_gene: TRBV6-5
abundance: -
CDR3nt: TGTGCCAGCAGTTCCAGGGGAGTCACTGAAGCTTTCTTT
CDR3aa: CASSSRGVTEAFF

d_gene: TRBD2
j_gene: TRBJ2-1
v_gene: TRBV5-1
abundance: few
CDR3nt: TGCGCCAGCAGCTTGGTATCGGCTAGCGGTGGGGAGCAGTTCTTC
CDR3aa: CASSLVSASGGEQFF

d_gene: TRBD1
j_gene: TRBJ1-3
v_gene: TRBV24-1
abundance: few
CDR3nt: TGTGCCACCAGTGATTTTGGGGACAGGCCATTCAACTCTGGAAACACCATATATTTT
CDR3aa: CATSDFGDRPFNSGNTIYF

d_gene: -
j_gene: TRBJ2-4
v_gene: TRBV20-1
abundance: -
CDR3nt: TGCAGTGCTAGGGGGGGCTCAGCCAAAAACATTCAGTACTTC
CDR3aa: CSARGGSAKNIQYF

d_gene: TRBD2
j_gene: TRBJ2-3
v_gene: TRBV20-1
abundance: few
CDR3nt: TGCAGTGCTCCACAAGGAAGCGGGAGGGTTACAGATACGCAGTATTTT
CDR3aa: CSAPQGSGRVTDTQYF

d_gene: -
j_gene: TRBJ2-3
v_gene: TRBV7-9
abundance: few
CDR3nt: TGTGCCAGCAGCCTAATTGCGCGGGGGCCCACAGATACGCAGTATTTT
CDR3aa: CASSLIARGPTDTQYF

d_gene: TRBD1
j_gene: TRBJ1-5
v_gene: TRBV7-9
abundance: few
CDR3nt: TGTGCCAGCAGCCAGGGGGAACAGCCCCAGCATTTT
CDR3aa: CASSQGEQPQHF

d_gene: -
j_gene: TRBJ1-4
v_gene: TRBV27
abundance: -
CDR3nt: TGTGCCAGCAGTAAAAATGAAAAACTGTTTTTT
CDR3aa: CASSKNEKLFF